A single sample is the source of the 2 T cell receptor beta chains below, sequenced in a study of beta chain features in type 1 diabetes. The investigators reverse transcribed all of the isolated RNA, so they sequenced expressed TCRB transcripts. Profiling relied on immunoSEQ multiplex PCR, and the TCRdb table lists in-frame clones only, not all of them. The sample includes around 21,000 clones, 50% of them seen just once. The source material was stem cell memory CD4+ T cells from blood. The source is a young man in good health.

The chain joins TRBV12-5 to TRBJ2-1, with 7 positions matching TRBD2. J was trimmed by 0 bases and V by 2 bases; bases with no gene match: 19. This CDR3 is built from 21 residues. Germline CDR1 is LGHNT and CDR2 is FRNRAP. CDR3 nucleotide sequence: TGTGCTAGTGGTTTGTCGCTAACTTGGCGGGAGTCCCAATACTCCTACAATGAGCAGTTCTTC. Encoded protein: CASGLSLTWRESQYSYNEQFF.

A single count supports this clone. This chain uses TRBV27 with TRBJ1-3, with D unclear. Trimming pared 10 bases from V and 1 base from J, leaving 11 bases between. The germline V gene has CDR1 MNHEY and CDR2 SMNVEV (reference sequence). The CDR3 spans 13 residues. CDR3 protein: CAIKNSSGNTIYF. DNA of the CDR3: TGTGCCATCAAAAACAGTTCTGGAAACACCATATATTTT.